These 27 T cell receptor beta chains share one sample of origin, sequenced in a study of shared clonotypes between healthy human individuals. TCRdb's table, derived via immunoSEQ multiplex PCR, lists solely in-frame clones and lacks some. The table includes approximately 530,000 clones, roughly 95% detected once. What was sequenced was naive CD4+ T cells sorted from blood. The subset was: CD45RA+ positively selected. These receptors were collected from a woman aged 25 to 45 in good health.

The chain joins TRBV10-2 to TRBJ2-7; 8 nucleotides match TRBD1. Germline V CDR1 and CDR2: WSHSY, SAAADI. This CDR3 region has 14 residues. The trim removed 3 bases at V and 3 bases at J, leaving 4 bases unmatched. The CDR3 is CASSEPGQGYEQYF. The DNA of the CDR3 is TGCGCCAGCAGTGAACCCGGACAGGGCTACGAGCAGTACTTC.

This rearrangement joins TRBV2 to TRBJ2-7; maybe TRBD2 (6 bases). CDR1 and CDR2 from the germline V gene are SNHLY and FYNNEI. The CDR3 totals 14 residues. V lost 5 bases and J 4 bases, leaving 15 bases between the germline ends. DNA for the CDR3: TGTGCCAGCAGTAAGGGACTGGGCGAGTACGAGCAGTACTTC. Amino acids: CASSKGLGEYEQYF.

The chain uses TRBV7-7 and TRBJ2-5; 13 bases line up with TRBD2. The CDR3 runs to 18 residues. With 2 bases clipped from V and 2 bases from J, the junction kept 8 bases outside the gene matches. Germline lookup yields CDR1 SSHAT and CDR2 FNYEAQ (reference sequence). The CDR3 loop reads CASSLSLAGGAIQETQYF. The CDR3 DNA sequence: TGTGCCAGCAGCTTATCACTAGCGGGAGGGGCGATTCAAGAGACCCAGTACTTC. The full variable domain, its missing parts supplied by reference TRBV7-7 and TRBJ2-5, is GAGVSQSPRYKVTKRGQDVTLRCDPISSHATLYWYQQALGQGPEFLTYFNYEAQPDKSGLPSDRFSAERPEGSISTLTIQRTEQRDSAMYRCASSLSLAGGAIQETQYFGPGTRLLVL.

This sequence joins TRBV19 and TRBJ2-1; no firm D call. Germline-derived CDR1 and CDR2 are LNHDA and SQIVND (reference sequence). Between the trimmed V and J ends, which lost 1 base and 6 bases, there was a span of 7 bases. This CDR3 is 13 amino acids long. The CDR3 DNA sequence: TGTGCCAGTAGTATAGGTTCACTCAATGAGCAGTTCTTC. Translation: CASSIGSLNEQFF.

The chain recombines TRBV6-5 with TRBJ1-4; D call uncertain. CDR1 and CDR2 from the germline V gene are MNHEY and SVGAGI. The CDR3 extends over 15 amino acids. Trimming shortened V by 4 bases and J by 1 base, and 10 bases separated the two germline ends. The CDR3 DNA reads TGTGCCAGCAGTTCCCGAGACGAAACTAATGAAAAACTGTTTTTT. Translation: CASSSRDETNEKLFF.

This chain uses TRBV10-1 with TRBJ2-1; 7 bases are a match to TRBD2. The CDR3 has 14 amino acids. The germline gives CDR1 WNHNN, CDR2 SYGVQD (reference sequence). V trimming: 6 bases; J trimming: 5 bases; junction bases outside the gene matches: 7. This CDR3 reads CASSLTGTNNEQFF. CDR3 coding DNA: TGCGCCAGCAGCCTAACCGGGACTAACAATGAGCAGTTCTTC.

This clone was detected only once. V gene TRBV11-3 combines with J gene TRBJ2-3; 7 positions match TRBD2. The junction had 2 bases not matched to a gene; V was cut back by 1 base and J by 1 base. Germline CDR1 and CDR2: SGHNT and YENEEA. The CDR3 runs to 15 residues. CDR3 DNA sequence: TGTGCCAGCAGCTTAGGCGGGAGCGGCACAGATACGCAGTATTTT. The encoded protein is CASSLGGSGTDTQYF.

The J gene is TRBJ1-2, the V gene TRBV5-1; D not certain. From germline, CDR1 is SGHRS and CDR2 YFSETQ. The CDR3 is 14 residues long. V lost 0 bases and J 2 bases, leaving 8 bases between the germline ends. CDR3 in amino acids: CASSLAADNYGYTF. CDR3 nucleotides: TGCGCCAGCAGCTTGGCCGCGGACAACTATGGCTACACCTTC. Complete variable domain (other parts from reference TRBV5-1 and TRBJ1-2): KAGVTQTPRYLIKTRGQQVTLSCSPISGHRSVSWYQQTPGQGLQFLFEYFSETQRNKGNFPGRFSGRQFSNSRSEMNVSTLELGDSALYLCASSLAADNYGYTFGSGTRLTVV.

The rearrangement joins TRBV7-8 to TRBJ2-7; D is unresolved. The CDR3 is made up of 12 amino acids. The germline CDR1 and CDR2 sequences are SGHVS and FQNEAQ. V lost 5 bases, J lost 8 bases, and 13 bases lay in between. In DNA, the CDR3 is TGTGCCAGCAGCCCTGCTGGGGTGCAGCAGTACTTC. Its protein product is CASSPAGVQQYF.

This chain uses TRBV5-4 with TRBJ2-1, with 8 bases that match TRBD2. The V gene end was trimmed by 0 bases and the J gene end by 10 bases; junction bases not matched to a gene: 9. The CDR3 length is 15 residues. The germline CDR1 and CDR2 sequences are SGHNT and YYREEE (reference sequence). Written as DNA, the CDR3 is TGTGCCAGCAGCTTGGAGGTGCGGAGCGGGAGAGAGCAGTTCTTC. It yields the protein CASSLEVRSGREQFF.

V gene TRBV10-2 combines with J gene TRBJ1-5; D perhaps matches TRBD1 (6 bases). Trimming stripped 6 bases from V and 3 bases from J, with 15 bases between. The CDR3 spans 15 residues. Germline loops: CDR1 WSHSY, CDR2 SAAADI. CDR3 sequence reads: CASRGAGPNNQPQHF. The CDR3 DNA follows: TGCGCCAGCAGGGGGGCGGGCCCCAACAATCAGCCCCAGCATTTT.

The chain has TRBV11-3 and TRBJ2-3, with TRBD2 matching over 14 bases. CDR1 is SGHNT and CDR2 is YENEEA in the germline V gene. Losses at the gene ends were 8 bases for V and 6 bases for J; bases not matched to a gene: 13. There are 17 residues in the CDR3. This CDR3 is CASSSGTSGSKSDTQYF. In DNA, the CDR3 is TGTGCCAGCTCCTCCGGGACTAGCGGGAGTAAGTCGGATACGCAGTATTTT.

This chain uses TRBV28 with TRBJ2-5; D uncertain. CDR3 length: 14 amino acids. Germline CDR1 is MDHEN and CDR2 is SYDVKM. Trimming pared 5 bases from V and 5 bases from J, leaving 15 bases between. As DNA, the CDR3 is TGTGCCAGCAGTCCCCGACTTATGAGCGAGACCCAGTACTTC. It is translated as CASSPRLMSETQYF.

The CDR3 DNA sequence: TGTGCCAGCAGTGAACTAGCAGGGACGAACACCGGGGAGCTGTTTTTT. Translation: CASSELAGTNTGELFF. This chain links TRBV2 with TRBJ2-2, with D perhaps matching TRBD1 or TRBD2 (5 bases each). The germline V and J ends were trimmed by 2 bases and 0 bases, with 10 bases remaining between them. This CDR3 contains 16 residues. Looked up from germline, CDR1 is SNHLY and CDR2 is FYNNEI.

The rearrangement links TRBV9 to TRBJ2-7, with 10 nucleotides matching TRBD2. CDR1 and CDR2 (germline): SGDLS, YYNGEE. CDR3 length: 15 amino acids. The ends lost 7 bases at V and 2 bases at J; junction bases unmatched: 9. CDR3 in amino acids: CASGEGLAAPYEQYF. DNA of the CDR3: TGTGCCAGCGGGGAAGGACTAGCGGCCCCCTACGAGCAGTACTTC.

The chain employs TRBV5-1 and TRBJ2-3; 12 bases agree with TRBD2. V gave up 4 bases and J gave up 1 base; unmatched junction bases: 1. The germline V gene encodes CDR1 SGHRS and CDR2 YFSETQ. The CDR3 has 15 residues. The CDR3 bases are TGCGCCAGCAGCCGACTAGCGGGAGGCACAGATACGCAGTATTTT. Residues: CASSRLAGGTDTQYF. The full variable domain, in which reference TRBV5-1 and TRBJ2-3 provide the parts outside the CDR3, is KAGVTQTPRYLIKTRGQQVTLSCSPISGHRSVSWYQQTPGQGLQFLFEYFSETQRNKGNFPGRFSGRQFSNSRSEMNVSTLELGDSALYLCASSRLAGGTDTQYFGPGTRLTVL.

CDR3 protein: CASLGPYEQYF. CDR3 DNA sequence: TGTGCCAGCCTCGGGCCCTACGAGCAGTACTTC. This sequence joins TRBV28 and TRBJ2-7; no definite D call. Germline values: CDR1 MDHEN, CDR2 SYDVKM. V gave up 8 bases and J gave up 2 bases, with 7 bases separating them. The CDR3 covers 11 residues.

The V call is TRBV6-4, the J call TRBJ2-1, with unresolved D. This CDR3 is built from 16 residues. V lost 6 bases and J lost 5, with 20 bases in between. Germline assignment: CDR1 MRHNA and CDR2 SNTAGT. CDR3 coding DNA: TGTGCCAGCAGCGCCAGGCTAGATAGGGATCACAATGAGCAGTTCTTC. Translating gives CASSARLDRDHNEQFF.

The chain combines TRBV5-1 with TRBJ2-1, with 13 nucleotides matching TRBD2. CDR3 length: 18 amino acids. CDR1 is SGHRS, CDR2 YFSETQ, per germline. V trimming: 0 bases; J trimming: 6 bases; junction bases outside the gene matches: 9. CDR3: CASSLARTSGSFSNEQFF. The CDR3 nucleotides are TGCGCCAGCAGCTTGGCCCGGACTAGCGGGAGTTTTAGCAATGAGCAGTTCTTC.

The chain combines TRBV7-5 with TRBJ2-7; TRBD1, the D gene given by the table, was not confirmed from the DNA. TRBV7-5 is deemed a pseudogene. CDR3 length: 15 amino acids. Written as DNA, the CDR3 is TGTGTCAGAAGCTTAGTTACGGGTCAGGGCTTGGAGCAGTACTTC. Protein sequence: CVRSLVTGQGLEQYF.

This clone was found once. The rearrangement links TRBV30 to TRBJ2-5; 8 nucleotides match TRBD2. This CDR3 comprises 15 residues. Trimming cost V 0 bases and J 7 bases; bases outside gene matches: 10. Per the germline V gene, CDR1 is GTSNPN and CDR2 is SVGIG (reference sequence). The CDR3 DNA reads as TGTGCCTGGAGTGTATCGCTAGCGGGCTTCGGGACCCAGTACTTC. This encodes CAWSVSLAGFGTQYF.

The gene calls are TRBV18 and TRBJ2-1, with 11 bases that match TRBD1. The germline V gene has CDR1 KGHSH and CDR2 LQKENI. This CDR3 has 14 residues. J lost 6 bases, V lost 6 bases, and 4 bases had no gene match. In nucleotides, the CDR3 is TGTGCCAGCTCCGCCGGGACAGGGGGCAATGAGCAGTTCTTC. This translates into CASSAGTGGNEQFF.

The J gene is TRBJ2-7, the V gene TRBV18; D is perhaps TRBD1 (5 bases). The V end lost 6 bases, the J end lost 3 bases, and 18 bases lay between the germline ends. CDR3 length equals 15 residues. Germline V lookup: CDR1 KGHSH, CDR2 LQKENI. The CDR3 protein is CASSPGQTDLYEQYF. CDR3 sequence (DNA): TGTGCCAGCTCTCCCGGCCAGACAGATCTCTACGAGCAGTACTTC.

Worth noting for this clone: Other nucleotide sequences in the sample specify the same CDR3. The J gene is TRBJ2-2, the V gene TRBV28; the match to TRBD1 covers 8 bases. CDR1 MDHEN and CDR2 SYDVKM come from the germline V gene. After removal of 3 bases from V and 4 bases from J, the junction contained 4 bases not matched to a gene. There are 15 residues in the CDR3. CDR3 in DNA: TGTGCCAGCAGTTTTGGGACAGGAGCCACCGGGGAGCTGTTTTTT. Its protein product is CASSFGTGATGELFF.

V gene TRBV6-1 combines with J gene TRBJ1-1; unclear D gene. Trimming pared 2 bases from V and 5 bases from J, leaving 12 bases between. Germline assignment: CDR1 MNHNS and CDR2 SASEGT. The CDR3 is 14 amino acids. The CDR3, as DNA: TGTGCCAGCAGTGAAACTGGGTTATATACTGAAGCTTTCTTT. Amino acids: CASSETGLYTEAFF.

The chain carries TRBV4-1 and TRBJ2-7, with 8 bases aligning to TRBD2. V shed 4 bases, J shed 6 bases, and the junction held 8 bases outside the gene matches. Germline V CDR1 and CDR2: MGHRA, YSYEKL. The CDR3 is 14 amino acids. The DNA of the CDR3 is TGCGCCAGCAGCCCTACGGGAGGGCCCATCGAGCAGTACTTC. Translated: CASSPTGGPIEQYF.

The CDR3 here is CASSPGSGSSNEQFF. The CDR3 DNA reads as TGCGCCAGCAGCCCCGGCAGCGGGAGTAGCAATGAGCAGTTCTTC. The gene calls are TRBV5-1 and TRBJ2-1; 8 bases align to TRBD2. This CDR3 comprises 15 residues. The V gene's germline CDR1 is SGHRS and CDR2 YFSETQ. V lost 4 bases to trimming and J lost 6 bases; unmatched junction nucleotides: 9.